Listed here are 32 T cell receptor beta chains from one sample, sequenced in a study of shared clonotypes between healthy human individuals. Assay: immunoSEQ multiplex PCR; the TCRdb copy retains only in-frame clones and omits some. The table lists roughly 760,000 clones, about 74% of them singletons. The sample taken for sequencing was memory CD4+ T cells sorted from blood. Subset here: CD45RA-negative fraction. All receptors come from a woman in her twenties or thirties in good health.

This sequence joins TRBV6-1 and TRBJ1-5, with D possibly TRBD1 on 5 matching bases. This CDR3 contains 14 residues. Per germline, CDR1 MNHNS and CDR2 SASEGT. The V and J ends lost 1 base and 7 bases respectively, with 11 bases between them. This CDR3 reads CASSEEAGRQPQHF. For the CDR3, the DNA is TGTGCCAGCAGTGAAGAGGCAGGGAGGCAGCCCCAGCATTTT.

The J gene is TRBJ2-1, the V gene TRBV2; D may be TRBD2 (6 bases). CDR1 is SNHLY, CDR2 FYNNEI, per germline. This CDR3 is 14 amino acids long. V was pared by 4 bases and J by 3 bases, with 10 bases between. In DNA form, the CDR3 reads TGTGCCAGCAGTGGGGGGACTGGCTACAATGAGCAGTTCTTC. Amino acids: CASSGGTGYNEQFF.

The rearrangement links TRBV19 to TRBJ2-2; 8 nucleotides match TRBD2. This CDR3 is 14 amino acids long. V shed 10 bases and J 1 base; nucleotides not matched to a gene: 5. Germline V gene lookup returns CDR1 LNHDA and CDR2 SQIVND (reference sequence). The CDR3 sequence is CATRSGGNTGELFF. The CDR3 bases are TGTGCCACCCGGAGCGGGGGGAACACCGGGGAGCTGTTTTTT.

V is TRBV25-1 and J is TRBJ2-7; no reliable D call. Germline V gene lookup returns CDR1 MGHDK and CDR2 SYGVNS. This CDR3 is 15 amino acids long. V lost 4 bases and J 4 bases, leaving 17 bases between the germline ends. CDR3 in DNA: TGTGCCAGCAGTGGCCCGGCAGGTGGGGATTACGAGCAGTACTTC. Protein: CASSGPAGGDYEQYF.

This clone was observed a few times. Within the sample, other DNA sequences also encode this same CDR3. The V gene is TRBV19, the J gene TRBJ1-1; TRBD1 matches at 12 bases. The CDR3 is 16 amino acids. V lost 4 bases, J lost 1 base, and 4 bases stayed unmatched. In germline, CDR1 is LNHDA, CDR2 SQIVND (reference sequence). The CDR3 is CASSNRDRGPNTEAFF. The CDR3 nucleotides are TGTGCCAGTAGTAACCGGGACAGGGGGCCGAACACTGAAGCTTTCTTT.

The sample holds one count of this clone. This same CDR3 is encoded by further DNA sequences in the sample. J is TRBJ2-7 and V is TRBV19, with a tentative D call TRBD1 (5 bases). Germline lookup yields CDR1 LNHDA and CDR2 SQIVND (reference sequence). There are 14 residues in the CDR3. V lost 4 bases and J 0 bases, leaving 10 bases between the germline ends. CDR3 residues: CASSTTVSSYEQYF. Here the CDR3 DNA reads TGTGCCAGTAGTACGACAGTGAGCTCCTACGAGCAGTACTTC.

The CDR3 is CASSLLTGTNEKLFF. In DNA form, the CDR3 reads TGTGCCAGCAGTTTATTGACAGGGACTAATGAAAAACTGTTTTTT. This chain joins TRBV27 and TRBJ1-4, with 7 bases that match TRBD1. V shed 1 base and J 2 bases; nucleotides not matched to a gene: 1. The CDR3 runs to 15 residues. Germline CDR1 MNHEY, CDR2 SMNVEV (reference sequence). The full variable domain, in which reference TRBV27 and TRBJ1-4 provide the parts outside the CDR3, is EAQVTQNPRYLITVTGKKLTVTCSQNMNHEYMSWYRQDPGLGLRQIYYSMNVEVTDKGDVPEGYKVSRKEKRNFPLILESPSPNQTSLYFCASSLLTGTNEKLFFGSGTQLSVL.

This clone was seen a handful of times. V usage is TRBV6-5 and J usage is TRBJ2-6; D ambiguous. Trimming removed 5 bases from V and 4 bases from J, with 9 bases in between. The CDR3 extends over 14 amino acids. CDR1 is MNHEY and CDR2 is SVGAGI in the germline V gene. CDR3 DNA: TGTGCCAGCAGTCCGTGGGGAGGGGCCAACGTCCTGACTTTC. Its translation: CASSPWGGANVLTF.

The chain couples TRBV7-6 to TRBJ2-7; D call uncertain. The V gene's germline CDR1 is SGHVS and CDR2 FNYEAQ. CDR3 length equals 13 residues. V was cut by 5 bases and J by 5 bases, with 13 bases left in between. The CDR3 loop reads CASSPIAGNEQYF. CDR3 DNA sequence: TGTGCCAGCAGCCCTATCGCAGGAAACGAGCAGTACTTC. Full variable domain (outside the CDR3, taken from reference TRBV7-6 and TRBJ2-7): GAGVSQSPRYKVTKRGQDVALRCDPISGHVSLYWYRQALGQGPEFLTYFNYEAQQDKSGLPNDRFSAERPEGSISTLTIQRTEQRDSAMYRCASSPIAGNEQYFGPGTRLTVT.

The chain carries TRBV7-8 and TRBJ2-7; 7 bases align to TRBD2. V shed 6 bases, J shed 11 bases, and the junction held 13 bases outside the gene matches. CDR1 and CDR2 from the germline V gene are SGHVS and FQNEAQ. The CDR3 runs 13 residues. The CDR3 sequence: CASRPGLAGAEYF. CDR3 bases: TGTGCCAGCAGACCCGGACTTGCGGGAGCAGAGTACTTC.

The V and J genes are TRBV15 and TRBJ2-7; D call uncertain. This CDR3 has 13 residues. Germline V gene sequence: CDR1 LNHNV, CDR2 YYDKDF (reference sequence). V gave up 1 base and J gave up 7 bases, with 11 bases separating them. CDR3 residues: CATSRVAGREQYF. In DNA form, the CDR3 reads TGTGCCACCAGCAGAGTGGCTGGCCGGGAGCAGTACTTC.

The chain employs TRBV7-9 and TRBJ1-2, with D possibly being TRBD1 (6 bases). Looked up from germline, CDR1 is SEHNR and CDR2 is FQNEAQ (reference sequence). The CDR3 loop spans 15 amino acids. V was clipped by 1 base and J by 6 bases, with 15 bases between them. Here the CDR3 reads CASSLGTGIADGYTF. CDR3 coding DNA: TGTGCCAGCAGCTTAGGTACAGGGATCGCGGATGGCTACACCTTC.

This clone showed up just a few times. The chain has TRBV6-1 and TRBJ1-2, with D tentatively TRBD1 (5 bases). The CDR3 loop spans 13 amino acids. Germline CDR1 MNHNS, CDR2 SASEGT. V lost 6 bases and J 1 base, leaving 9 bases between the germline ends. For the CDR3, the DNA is TGTGCCAGCAGCCCGACAGATAACTATGGCTACACCTTC. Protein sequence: CASSPTDNYGYTF.

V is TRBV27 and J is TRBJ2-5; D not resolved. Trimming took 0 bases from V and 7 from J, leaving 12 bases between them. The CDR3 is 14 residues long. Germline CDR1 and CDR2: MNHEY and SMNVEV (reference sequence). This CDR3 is CASSLSHDLGTQYF. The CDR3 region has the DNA TGTGCCAGCAGTTTATCCCACGATCTGGGGACCCAGTACTTC.

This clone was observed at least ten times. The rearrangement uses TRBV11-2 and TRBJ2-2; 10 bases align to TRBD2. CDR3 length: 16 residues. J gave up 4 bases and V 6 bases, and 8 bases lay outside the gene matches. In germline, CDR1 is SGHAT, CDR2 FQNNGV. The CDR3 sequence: CASSSSGRGGTGELFF. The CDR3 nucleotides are TGTGCCAGCAGTTCCAGCGGGAGGGGTGGCACCGGGGAGCTGTTTTTT.

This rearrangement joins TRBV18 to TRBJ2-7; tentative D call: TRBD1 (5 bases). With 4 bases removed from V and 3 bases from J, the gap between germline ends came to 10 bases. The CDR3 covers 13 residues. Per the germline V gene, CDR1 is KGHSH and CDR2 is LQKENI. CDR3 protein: CASSLKTDYEQYF. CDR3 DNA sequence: TGTGCCAGCTCACTAAAGACAGACTACGAGCAGTACTTC.

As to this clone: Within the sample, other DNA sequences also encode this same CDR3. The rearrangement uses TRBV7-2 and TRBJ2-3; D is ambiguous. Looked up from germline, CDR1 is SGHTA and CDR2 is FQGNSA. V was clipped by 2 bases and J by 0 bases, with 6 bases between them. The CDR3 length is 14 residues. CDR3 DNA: TGTGCCAGCAGCTTAAGGAGTAGCACAGATACGCAGTATTTT. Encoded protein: CASSLRSSTDTQYF.

CDR3 sequence (DNA): TGCAGCGTCCTAGCGCGGGGCACAGATACGCAGTATTTT. This encodes CSVLARGTDTQYF. This rearrangement joins TRBV29-1 to TRBJ2-3; possible D gene TRBD2, 6 bases. CDR1 is SQVTM, CDR2 ANQGSEA, per germline. The CDR3 is made up of 13 amino acids. Deletions cut 6 bases from V and 1 base from J, with 11 bases between.

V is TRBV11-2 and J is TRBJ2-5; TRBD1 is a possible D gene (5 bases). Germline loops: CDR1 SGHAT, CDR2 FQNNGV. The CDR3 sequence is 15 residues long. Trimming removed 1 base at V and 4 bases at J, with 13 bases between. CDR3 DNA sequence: TGTGCCAGCAGCTTAGGAGGCGGCAGGGTAGAGACCCAGTACTTC. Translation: CASSLGGGRVETQYF.

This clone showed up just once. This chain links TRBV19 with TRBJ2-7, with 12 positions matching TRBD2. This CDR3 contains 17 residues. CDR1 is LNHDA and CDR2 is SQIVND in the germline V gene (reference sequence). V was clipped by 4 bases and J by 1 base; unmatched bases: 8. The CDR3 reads CASSTSLGLAGSYEQYF. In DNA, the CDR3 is TGTGCCAGTAGTACCTCCCTCGGACTAGCGGGGTCCTACGAGCAGTACTTC.

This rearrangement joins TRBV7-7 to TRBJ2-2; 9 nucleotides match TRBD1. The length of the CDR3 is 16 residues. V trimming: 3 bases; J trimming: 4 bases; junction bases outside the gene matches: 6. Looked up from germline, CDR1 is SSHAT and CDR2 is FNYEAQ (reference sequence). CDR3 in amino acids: CASSLGTGRGTGELFF. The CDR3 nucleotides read TGTGCCAGCAGCTTGGGGACAGGGAGAGGCACCGGGGAGCTGTTTTTT. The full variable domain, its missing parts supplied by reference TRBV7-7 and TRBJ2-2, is GAGVSQSPRYKVTKRGQDVTLRCDPISSHATLYWYQQALGQGPEFLTYFNYEAQPDKSGLPSDRFSAERPEGSISTLTIQRTEQRDSAMYRCASSLGTGRGTGELFFGEGSRLTVL.

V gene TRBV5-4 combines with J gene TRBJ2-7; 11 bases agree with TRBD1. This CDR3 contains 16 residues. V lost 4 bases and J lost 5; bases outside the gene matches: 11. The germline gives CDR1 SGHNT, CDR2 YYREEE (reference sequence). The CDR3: CASSPGQGAPKNEQYF. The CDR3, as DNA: TGTGCCAGCAGCCCAGGACAGGGGGCGCCTAAGAACGAGCAGTACTTC.

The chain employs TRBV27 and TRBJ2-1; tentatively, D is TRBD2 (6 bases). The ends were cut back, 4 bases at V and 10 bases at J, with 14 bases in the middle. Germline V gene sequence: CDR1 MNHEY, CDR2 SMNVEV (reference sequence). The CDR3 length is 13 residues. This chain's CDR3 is CASSSGRQTEQFF. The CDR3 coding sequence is TGTGCCAGCAGTTCCGGGAGACAGACGGAGCAGTTCTTC.

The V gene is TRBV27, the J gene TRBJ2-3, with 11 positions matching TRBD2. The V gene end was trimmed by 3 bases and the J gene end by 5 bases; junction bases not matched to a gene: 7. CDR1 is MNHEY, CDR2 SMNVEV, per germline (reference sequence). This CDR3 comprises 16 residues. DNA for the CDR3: TGTGCCAGCAGTTTTTTACTAGCGGGAGCGGGAGATACGCAGTATTTT. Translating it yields CASSFLLAGAGDTQYF.

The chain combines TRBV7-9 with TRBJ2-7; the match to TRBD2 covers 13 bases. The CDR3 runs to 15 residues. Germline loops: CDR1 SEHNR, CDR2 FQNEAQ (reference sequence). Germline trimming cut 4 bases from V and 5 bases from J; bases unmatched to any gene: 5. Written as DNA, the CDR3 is TGTGCCAGCAGCTCTTGGACTAGCGGGAGAAACGAGCAGTACTTC. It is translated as CASSSWTSGRNEQYF.

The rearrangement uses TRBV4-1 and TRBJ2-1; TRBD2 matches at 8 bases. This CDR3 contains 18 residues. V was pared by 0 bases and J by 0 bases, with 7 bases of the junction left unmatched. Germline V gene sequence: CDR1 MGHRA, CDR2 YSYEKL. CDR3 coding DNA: TGCGCCAGCAGCCAAGATACGAGCGGGAGAGGCTCCTACAATGAGCAGTTCTTC. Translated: CASSQDTSGRGSYNEQFF.

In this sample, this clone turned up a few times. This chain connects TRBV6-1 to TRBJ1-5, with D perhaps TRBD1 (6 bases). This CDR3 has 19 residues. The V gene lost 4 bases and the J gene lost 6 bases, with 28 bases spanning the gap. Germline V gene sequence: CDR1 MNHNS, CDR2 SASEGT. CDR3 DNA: TGTGCCAGCAGTGCTCACCAAGGAACGGAATACAGGGTAGGTCAGCCCCAGCATTTT. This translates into CASSAHQGTEYRVGQPQHF.

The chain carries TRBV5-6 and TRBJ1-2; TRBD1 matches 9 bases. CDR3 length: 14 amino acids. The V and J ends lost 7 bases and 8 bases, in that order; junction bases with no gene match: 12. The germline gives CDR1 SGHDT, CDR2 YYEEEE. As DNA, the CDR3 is TGTGCCAGCCGGACAGGGGAGGGCCTTGGAGGCTACACCTTC. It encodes CASRTGEGLGGYTF.

The CDR3 loop is CASRLLTTEAFF. The CDR3 coding sequence is TGTGCCAGCAGGCTACTGACGACTGAAGCTTTCTTT. The chain is built from TRBV28 and TRBJ1-1; D unclear. V was shortened by 6 bases and J by 5 bases, with 10 bases between the two germline ends. Germline loops: CDR1 MDHEN, CDR2 SYDVKM. The CDR3 sequence is 12 residues long.

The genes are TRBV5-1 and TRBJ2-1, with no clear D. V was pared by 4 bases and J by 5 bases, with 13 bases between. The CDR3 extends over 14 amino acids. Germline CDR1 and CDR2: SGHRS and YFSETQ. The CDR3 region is CASSPGSGHNEQFF. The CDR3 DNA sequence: TGCGCCAGCAGCCCCGGGTCGGGCCACAATGAGCAGTTCTTC.

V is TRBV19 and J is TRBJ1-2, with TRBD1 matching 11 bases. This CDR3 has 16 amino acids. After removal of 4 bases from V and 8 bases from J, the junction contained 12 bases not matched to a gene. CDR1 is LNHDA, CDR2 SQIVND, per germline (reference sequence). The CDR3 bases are TGTGCCAGTAGTACAGACACGGACAGGGGGCTCGAGGGCTACACCTTC. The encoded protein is CASSTDTDRGLEGYTF.

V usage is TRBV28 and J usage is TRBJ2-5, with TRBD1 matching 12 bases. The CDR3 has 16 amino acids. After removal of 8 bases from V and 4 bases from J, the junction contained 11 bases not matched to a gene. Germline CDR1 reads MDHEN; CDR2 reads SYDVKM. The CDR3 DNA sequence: TGTGCCAGCTTATCTCCGGGACAGGGGGCTGGAGAGACCCAGTACTTC. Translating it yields CASLSPGQGAGETQYF.